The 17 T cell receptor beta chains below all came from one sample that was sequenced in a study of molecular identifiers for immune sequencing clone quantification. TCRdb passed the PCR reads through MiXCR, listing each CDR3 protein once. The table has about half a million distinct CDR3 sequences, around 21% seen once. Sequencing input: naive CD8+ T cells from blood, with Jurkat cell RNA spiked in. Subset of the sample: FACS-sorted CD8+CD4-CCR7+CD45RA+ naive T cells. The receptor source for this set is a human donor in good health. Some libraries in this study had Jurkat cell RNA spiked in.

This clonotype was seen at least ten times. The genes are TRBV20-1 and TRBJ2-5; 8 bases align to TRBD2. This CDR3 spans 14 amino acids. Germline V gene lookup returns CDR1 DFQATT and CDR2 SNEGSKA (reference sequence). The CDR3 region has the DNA TGCAGCGCTGGCCCAAGCGGGAGTATTGAGACCCAGTACTTC. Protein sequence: CSAGPSGSIETQYF.

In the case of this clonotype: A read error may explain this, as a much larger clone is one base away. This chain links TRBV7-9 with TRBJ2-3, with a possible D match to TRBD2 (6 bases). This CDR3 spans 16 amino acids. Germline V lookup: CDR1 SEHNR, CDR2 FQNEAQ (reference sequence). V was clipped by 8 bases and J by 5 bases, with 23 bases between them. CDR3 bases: TGTGCCAGCGGCGAGTTCCCGGGACTTCTCGAAGATACGCAGTATTTT. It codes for CASGEFPGLLEDTQYF.

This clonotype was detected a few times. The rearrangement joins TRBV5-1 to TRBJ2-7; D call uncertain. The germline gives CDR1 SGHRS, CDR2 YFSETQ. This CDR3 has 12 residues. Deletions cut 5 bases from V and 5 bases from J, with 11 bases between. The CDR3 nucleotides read TGCGCCAGCAGATTAGGTTGGAACGAGCAGTACTTC. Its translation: CASRLGWNEQYF.

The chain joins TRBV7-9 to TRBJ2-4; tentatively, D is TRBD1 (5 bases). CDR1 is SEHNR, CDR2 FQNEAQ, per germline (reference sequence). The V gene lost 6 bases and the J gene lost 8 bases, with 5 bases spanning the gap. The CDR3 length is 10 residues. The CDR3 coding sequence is TGTGCCAGCAGAGGGGACATTCAGTACTTC. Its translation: CASRGDIQYF.

The CDR3: CASSLSMGQPQHF. The CDR3 bases are TGTGCCAGCAGTTTATCGATGGGTCAGCCCCAGCATTTT. V usage is TRBV27 and J usage is TRBJ1-5, with D uncertain. CDR3 length: 13 residues. Germline V lookup: CDR1 MNHEY, CDR2 SMNVEV (reference sequence). The V gene lost 0 bases and the J gene lost 6 bases, with 6 bases spanning the gap.

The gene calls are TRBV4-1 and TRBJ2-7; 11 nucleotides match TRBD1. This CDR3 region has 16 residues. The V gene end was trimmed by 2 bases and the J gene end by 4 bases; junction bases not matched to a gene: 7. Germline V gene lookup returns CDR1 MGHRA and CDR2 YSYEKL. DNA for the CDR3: TGCGCCAGCAGCCAACTCCCCGGGACAGGGGGTTACGAGCAGTACTTC. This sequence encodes CASSQLPGTGGYEQYF.

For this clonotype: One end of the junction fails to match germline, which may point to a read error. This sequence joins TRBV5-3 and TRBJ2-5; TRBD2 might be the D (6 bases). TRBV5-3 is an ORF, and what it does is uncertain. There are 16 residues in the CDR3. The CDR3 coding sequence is TGTGCCAGCAGCTCGAGATGGGGACCGTCGGGGGAGATCCAGTACTTC. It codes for CASSSRWGPSGEIQYF.

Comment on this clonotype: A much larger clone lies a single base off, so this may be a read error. CDR3 in DNA: TGCGCCAGCAGCCCCCTTGTGAAAGTCAAAAACATTCGGTACTTC. Its translation: CASSPLVKVKNIRYF. This rearrangement joins TRBV5-1 to TRBJ2-4; no clear D gene. This CDR3 spans 15 amino acids. Germline CDR1 and CDR2: SGHRS and YFSETQ.

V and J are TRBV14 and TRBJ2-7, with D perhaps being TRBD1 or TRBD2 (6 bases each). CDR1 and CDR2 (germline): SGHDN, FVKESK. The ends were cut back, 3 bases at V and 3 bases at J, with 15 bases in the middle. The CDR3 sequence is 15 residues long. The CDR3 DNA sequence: TGTGCCAGCAGCCACCCGGAGGGGGGTTACTACGAGCAGTACTTC. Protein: CASSHPEGGYYEQYF. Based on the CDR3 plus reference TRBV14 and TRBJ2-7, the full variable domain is EAGVTQFPSHSVIEKGQTVTLRCDPISGHDNLYWYRRVMGKEIKFLLHFVKESKQDESGMPNNRFLAERTGGTYSTLKVQPAELEDSGVYFCASSHPEGGYYEQYFGPGTRLTVT.

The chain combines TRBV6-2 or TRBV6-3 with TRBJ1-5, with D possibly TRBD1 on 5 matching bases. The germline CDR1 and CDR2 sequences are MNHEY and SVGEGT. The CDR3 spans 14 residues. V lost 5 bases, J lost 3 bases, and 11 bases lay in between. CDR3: CASSPDRYNQPQHF. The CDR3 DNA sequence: TGTGCCAGCAGTCCCGACAGATACAATCAGCCCCAGCATTTT.

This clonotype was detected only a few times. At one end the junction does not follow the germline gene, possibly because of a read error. CDR3 residues: CVSSSQGETIYF. In DNA form, the CDR3 reads TGTGTCAGCAGCTCCCAGGGGGAGACCATATATTTT. The gene calls are TRBV7-9 and TRBJ1-3; 7 positions match TRBD1. The CDR3 extends over 12 amino acids. Germline values: CDR1 SEHNR, CDR2 FQNEAQ (reference sequence).

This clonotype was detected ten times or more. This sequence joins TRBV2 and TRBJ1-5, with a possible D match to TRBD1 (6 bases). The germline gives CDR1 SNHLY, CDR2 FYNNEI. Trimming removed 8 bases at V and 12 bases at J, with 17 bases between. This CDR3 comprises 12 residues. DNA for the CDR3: TGTGCCAGCGTAGATGGGACACGTCTCCAGCATTTT. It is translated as CASVDGTRLQHF.

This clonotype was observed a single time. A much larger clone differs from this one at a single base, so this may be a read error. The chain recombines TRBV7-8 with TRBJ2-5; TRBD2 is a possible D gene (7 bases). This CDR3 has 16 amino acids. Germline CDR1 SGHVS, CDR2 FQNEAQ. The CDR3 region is CASSQRGQGSGETRYF. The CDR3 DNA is TGTGCCAGCAGTCAGCGGGGCCAGGGGTCGGGAGAGACCCGGTACTTC.

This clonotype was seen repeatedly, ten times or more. CDR3 coding DNA: TGTGCCAGCAGTTTTCATCAGGGCAATCAGCCCCAGCATTTT. Translation gives CASSFHQGNQPQHF. The chain couples TRBV12-3 or TRBV12-4 to TRBJ1-5; D gene uncertain. V was cut by 3 bases and J by 2 bases, with 8 bases left in between. The CDR3 runs to 14 residues.

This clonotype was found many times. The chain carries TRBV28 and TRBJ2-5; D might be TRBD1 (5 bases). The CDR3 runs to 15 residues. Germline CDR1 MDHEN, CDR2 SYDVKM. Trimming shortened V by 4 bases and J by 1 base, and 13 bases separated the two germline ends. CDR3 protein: CASSYPTAIQETQYF. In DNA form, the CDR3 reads TGTGCCAGCAGTTACCCGACAGCAATCCAAGAGACCCAGTACTTC. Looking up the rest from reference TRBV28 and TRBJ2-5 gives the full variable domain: DVKVTQSSRYLVKRTGEKVFLECVQDMDHENMFWYRQDPGLGLRLIYFSYDVKMKEKGDIPEGYSVSREKKERFSLILESASTNQTSMYLCASSYPTAIQETQYFGPGTRLLVL.

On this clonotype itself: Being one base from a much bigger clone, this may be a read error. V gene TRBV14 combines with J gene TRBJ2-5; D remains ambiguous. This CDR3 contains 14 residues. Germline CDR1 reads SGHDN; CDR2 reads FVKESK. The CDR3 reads CACSQVSRIETQYF. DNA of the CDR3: TGTGCCTGCAGCCAAGTTTCCAGAATAGAGACCCAGTACTTC. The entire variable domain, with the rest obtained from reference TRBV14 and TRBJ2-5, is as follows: EAGVTQFPSHSVIEKGQTVTLRCDPISGHDNLYWYRRVMGKEIKFLLHFVKESKQDESGMPNNRFLAERTGGTYSTLKVQPAELEDSGVYFCACSQVSRIETQYFGPGTRLLVL.

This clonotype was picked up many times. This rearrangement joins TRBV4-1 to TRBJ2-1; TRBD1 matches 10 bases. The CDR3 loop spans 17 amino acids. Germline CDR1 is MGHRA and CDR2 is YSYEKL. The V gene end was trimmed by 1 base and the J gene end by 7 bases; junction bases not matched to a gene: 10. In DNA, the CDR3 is TGCGCCAGCAGCCAAGTTCCGGCGGGACAGGGGTTAAATGAGCAGTTCTTC. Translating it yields CASSQVPAGQGLNEQFF.